This record concerns one T cell receptor (beta chain) sequence. Clones were read by immunoSEQ multiplex PCR, and TCRdb kept only the in-frame ones, dropping some. Of about 270,000 clones listed, around nine tenths were seen once; the top ten hold roughly 2.6%. This entry is derived from a study of blood T cell repertoires in COVID-19. Study-level information: Sites in the United States, Italy and Spain provided acute and convalescent COVID-19 samples.

Which cohort a participant joined came from the clinical history participants gave. Cohort 3 recovered donors had two negative PCRs, clearance, or symptom resolution. The CDR3 loop spans 15 amino acids. J was trimmed by 3 bases and V by 3 bases; bases with no gene match: 5. Germline CDR1 MGHRA, CDR2 YSYEKL. The chain is built from TRBV4-1 and TRBJ1-1; 9 positions agree with TRBD1. The material sequenced was PBMCs or T cells enriched from blood (not recorded which). The receptor's source is a woman between 18 and 29 years old who had recovered from COVID-19. As DNA, the CDR3 is TGCGCCAGCAGCCATCCGGGACAGGGAGACACTGAAGCTTTCTTT. This gives the protein CASSHPGQGDTEAFF.